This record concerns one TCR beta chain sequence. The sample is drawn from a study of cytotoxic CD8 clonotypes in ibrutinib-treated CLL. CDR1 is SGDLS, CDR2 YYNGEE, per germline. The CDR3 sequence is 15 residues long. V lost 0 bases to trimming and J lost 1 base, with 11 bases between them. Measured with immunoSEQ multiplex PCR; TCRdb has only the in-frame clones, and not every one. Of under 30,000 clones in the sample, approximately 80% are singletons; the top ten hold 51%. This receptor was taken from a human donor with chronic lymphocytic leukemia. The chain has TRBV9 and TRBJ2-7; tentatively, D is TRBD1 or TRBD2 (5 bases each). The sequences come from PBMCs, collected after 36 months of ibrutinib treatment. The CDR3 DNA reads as TGTGCCAGCAGCGTAGGCCTAGCAGGGTCCTACGAGCAGTACTTC. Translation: CASSVGLAGSYEQYF.